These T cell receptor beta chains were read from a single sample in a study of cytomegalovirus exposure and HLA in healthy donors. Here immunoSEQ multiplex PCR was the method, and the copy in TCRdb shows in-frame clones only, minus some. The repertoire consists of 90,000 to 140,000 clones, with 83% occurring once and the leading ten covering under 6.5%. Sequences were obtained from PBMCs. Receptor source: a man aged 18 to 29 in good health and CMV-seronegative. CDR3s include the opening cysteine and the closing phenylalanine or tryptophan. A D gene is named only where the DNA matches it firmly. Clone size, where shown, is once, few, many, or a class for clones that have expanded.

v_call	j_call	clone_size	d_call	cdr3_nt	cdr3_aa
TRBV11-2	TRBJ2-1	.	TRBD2	TGTGCCAGCAGATTCCCCCCCGGCGGGAGCTCCTACAATGAGCAGTTCTTC	CASRFPPGGSSYNEQFF
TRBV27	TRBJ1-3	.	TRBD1	TGTGCCAGCAGGGGCACAGGGGTTTCTTCCGGAAACACCATATATTTT	CASRGTGVSSGNTIYF
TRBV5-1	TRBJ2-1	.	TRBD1	TGCGCCAGCAGCCATCCGGGACAGGTTTACAATGAGCAGTTCTTC	CASSHPGQVYNEQFF
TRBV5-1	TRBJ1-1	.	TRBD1	TGCGCCAGCAGCTGGGACAGGAGGGAGAACACTGAAGCTTTCTTT	CASSWDRRENTEAFF
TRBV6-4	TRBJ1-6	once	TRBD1	TGTGCCAGCAGTGACTCGACAGGGAATTCACCCCTCCACTTT	CASSDSTGNSPLHF
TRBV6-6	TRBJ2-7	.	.	TGTGCCAGCAGGATGCGGAGGACCCCAGCCTACGAGCAGTACTTC	CASRMRRTPAYEQYF
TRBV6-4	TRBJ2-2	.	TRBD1	TGTGCCAGCAGTCGCCAGGGGACAGAAAACACCGGGGAGCTGTTTTTT	CASSRQGTENTGELFF
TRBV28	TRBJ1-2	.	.	TGTGCCAGCAGTTTAGACCTACAGGTGAACTATGGCTACACCTTC	CASSLDLQVNYGYTF
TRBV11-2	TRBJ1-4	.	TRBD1	TGTGCCAGCAGCTCAATACGACAGGGTAGTGAAAAACTGTTTTTT	CASSSIRQGSEKLFF
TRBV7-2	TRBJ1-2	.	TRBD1	TGTGCCAGCAGCTTAGGAGGGACAGGGATAGCGGGCTACACCTTC	CASSLGGTGIAGYTF
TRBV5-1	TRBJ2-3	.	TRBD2	TGCGCCAGCAGCTTGGCCCTAGCGGGAGGTGGAGATACGCAGTATTTT	CASSLALAGGGDTQYF
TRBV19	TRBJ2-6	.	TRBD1	TGTGCCAGTAGTCCCGAGACAGGGTTGGCTGGGGCCAACGTCCTGACTTTC	CASSPETGLAGANVLTF
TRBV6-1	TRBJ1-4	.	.	TGTGCCAGCAGCAGAAACCGGGAACAAGAAAAACTGTTTTTT	CASSRNREQEKLFF
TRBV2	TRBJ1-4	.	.	TGTGCCAGCAGTGATTCTAGCTGGGGAACTAATGAAAAACTGTTTTTT	CASSDSSWGTNEKLFF
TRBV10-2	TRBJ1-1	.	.	TGCGCCAGCATCCAAGGGGGGGCAGATGAAGCTTTCTTT	CASIQGGADEAFF
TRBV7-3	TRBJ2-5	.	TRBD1	TGTGCCAGCAGCCCCGGGACAGCCAATAGAGAAGAGACCCAGTACTTC	CASSPGTANREETQYF
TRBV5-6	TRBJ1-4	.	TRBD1	TGTGCCAGCAGCTTGGAACAGGGGGCACGGAATGAAAAACTGTTTTTT	CASSLEQGARNEKLFF
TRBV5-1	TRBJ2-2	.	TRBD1	TGCGCCAGCAGCTGGACAGGGTCGGGGGAGCTGTTTTTT	CASSWTGSGELFF
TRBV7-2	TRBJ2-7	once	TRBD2	TGTGCCAGCAGCCAAAATGGCGGGAGGGTTACCTACGAGCAGTACTTC	CASSQNGGRVTYEQYF
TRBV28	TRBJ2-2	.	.	TGTGCCAGCACCCTTGGGAGGAGCGGTTACACCGGGGAGCTGTTTTTT	CASTLGRSGYTGELFF
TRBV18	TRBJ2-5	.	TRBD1	TGTGCCAGCTCACTCCGGGACAGGGTTGGGGAGACCCAGTACTTC	CASSLRDRVGETQYF
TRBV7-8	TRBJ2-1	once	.	TGTGCCAGCAGCTCCGGCGGAGCGGGTGAGCAGTTCTTC	CASSSGGAGEQFF
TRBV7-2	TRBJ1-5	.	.	TGTGCCAGCAGCTTAGTTGCATCCTATAGCAATCAGCCCCAGCATTTT	CASSLVASYSNQPQHF
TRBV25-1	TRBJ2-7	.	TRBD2	TGTGCCAGTCCTGAAGGATCCGGACTAGCGGGAGTCTACGAGCAGTACTTC	CASPEGSGLAGVYEQYF
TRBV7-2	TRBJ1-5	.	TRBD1	TGTGCCAGCAGCTTATCCCCAGGGGGACGTAATCAGCCCCAGCATTTT	CASSLSPGGRNQPQHF
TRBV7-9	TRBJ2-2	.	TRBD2	TGTGCCAGCAGCTTAGCGCCTAGCGGGAACACCGGGGAGCTGTTTTTT	CASSLAPSGNTGELFF
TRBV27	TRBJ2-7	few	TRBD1	TGTGCCAGCACCTCCGGGACAGGGTCCTACGAGCAGTACTTC	CASTSGTGSYEQYF
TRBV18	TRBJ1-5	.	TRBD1	TGTGCCAGCTCACCCGACAGGGGAGTTCAGCCCCAGCATTTT	CASSPDRGVQPQHF
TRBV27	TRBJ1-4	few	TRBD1	TGTGCCAGCAGTTTACGACAGGGGGTCCTGTTTTTT	CASSLRQGVLFF
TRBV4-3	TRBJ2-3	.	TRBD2	TGCGCCAGCAGCCAAAATAGCGGGAGGGCCTCGGGCCCAGATACGCAGTATTTT	CASSQNSGRASGPDTQYF
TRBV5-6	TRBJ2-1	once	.	TGTGCCAGCAGCTCGGTTTCGGGGAATTTTAGCTCCTACAATGAGCAGTTCTTC	CASSSVSGNFSSYNEQFF
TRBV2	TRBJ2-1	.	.	TGTGCCAGCAGTGACGTCTCCTACAATGAGCAGTTCTTC	CASSDVSYNEQFF
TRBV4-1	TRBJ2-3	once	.	TGCGCCAGCAGCCAAGAGAGACGGCGGAGCACAGATACGCAGTATTTT	CASSQERRRSTDTQYF
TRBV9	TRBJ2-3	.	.	TGTGCCAGCAGCGTAGTTCCTAGCACAGATACGCAGTATTTT	CASSVVPSTDTQYF
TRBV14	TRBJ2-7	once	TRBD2	TGTGCCAGCAGCCAGGGAGGGCTAGAGCAGTACTTC	CASSQGGLEQYF
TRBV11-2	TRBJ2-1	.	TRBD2	TGTGCCAGCAGCAAACTAGCGGGTGGGCCCAATGAGCAGTTCTTC	CASSKLAGGPNEQFF
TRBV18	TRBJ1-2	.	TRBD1	TGTGCCAGCTCTGAGGCTGACAGGGCCAACTATGGCTACACCTTC	CASSEADRANYGYTF
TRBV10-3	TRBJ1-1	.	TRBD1	TGTGCCATCAGTGAGCCTCGGACAGGGGGCGGCACTGAAGCTTTCTTT	CAISEPRTGGGTEAFF
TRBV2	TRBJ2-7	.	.	TGTGCCAGCAGTCCCCTCGAGGGTCTGGTCGGGAGAACAACCTACGAGCAGTACTTC	CASSPLEGLVGRTTYEQYF
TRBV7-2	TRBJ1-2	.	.	TGTGCCAGCAGCCCAGTGGGTCGGAGGGCTAACTATGGCTACACCTTC	CASSPVGRRANYGYTF
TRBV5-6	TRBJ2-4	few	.	TGTGCCAGCGGACCCCAGGGAAGGCGTATGGACATTCAGTACTTC	CASGPQGRRMDIQYF